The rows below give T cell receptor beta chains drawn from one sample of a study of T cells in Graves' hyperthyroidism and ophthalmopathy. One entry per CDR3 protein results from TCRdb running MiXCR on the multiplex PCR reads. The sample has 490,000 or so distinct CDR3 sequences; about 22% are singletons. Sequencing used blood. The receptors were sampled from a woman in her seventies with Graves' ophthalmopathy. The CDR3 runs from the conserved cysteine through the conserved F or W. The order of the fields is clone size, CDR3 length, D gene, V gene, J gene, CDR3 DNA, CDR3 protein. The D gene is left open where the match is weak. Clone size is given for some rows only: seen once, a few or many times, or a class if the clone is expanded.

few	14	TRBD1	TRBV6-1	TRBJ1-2	TGTGCCAGCGCCGGGACAGGGGCTTTCTCGGGCTACACCTTC	CASAGTGAFSGYTF
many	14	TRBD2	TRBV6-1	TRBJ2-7	TGTGCCAGCTCTCCGGGGAGGGCCTTGGCCGAGCAGTACTTC	CASSPGRALAEQYF
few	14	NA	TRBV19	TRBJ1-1	TGTGCCAGTACAATGGGGGCAATGAACACTGAAGCTTTCTTT	CASTMGAMNTEAFF
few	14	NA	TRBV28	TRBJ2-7	TGTGCCAGCAGCCCGACAGGCTACTCCTACGAGCAGTACTTC	CASSPTGYSYEQYF
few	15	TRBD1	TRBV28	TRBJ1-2	TGTGCCAGCAGTGCATACCAGGGGGGGGACTATGGCTACACCTTC	CASSAYQGGDYGYTF
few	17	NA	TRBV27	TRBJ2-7	TGTGCCAGCAGTGCGCTACCCCAGGAATCGGGCTACTACGAGCAGTACTTC	CASSALPQESGYYEQYF
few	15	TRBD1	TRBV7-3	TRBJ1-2	TGTGCCAGCAGCCCAACCGGACAGGGTGGCTATGGCTACACCTTC	CASSPTGQGGYGYTF
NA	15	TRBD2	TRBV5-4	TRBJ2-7	TGTGCCAGCAGCGCGGGACTAGCGGGCTCCTACGAGCAGTACTTC	CASSAGLAGSYEQYF
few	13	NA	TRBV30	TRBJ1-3	TGTGCCTGGACCTTACGCTCTGGAAACACCATATATTTT	CAWTLRSGNTIYF
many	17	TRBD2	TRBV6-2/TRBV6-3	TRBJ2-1	TGTGCCAGCAGCCACGGACTAGCGGGAGGGAAGGTCAATGAGCAGTTCTTC	CASSHGLAGGKVNEQFF
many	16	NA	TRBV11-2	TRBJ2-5	TGTGCCAGCAGCTTGATTTACGGGACGCGCGAAGAGACCCAGTACTTC	CASSLIYGTREETQYF
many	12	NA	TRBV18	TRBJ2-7	TGTGCCAGCTCACCACGTCACTACGAGCAGTACTTC	CASSPRHYEQYF
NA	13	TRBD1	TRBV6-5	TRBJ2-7	TGTGCCAGCAGTATCGACAGGGGGGTTGAGCAGTACTTC	CASSIDRGVEQYF
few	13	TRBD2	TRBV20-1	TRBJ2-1	TGCAGTGCTAGCGGGAGGTCCGCCAATGAGCAGTTCTTC	CSASGRSANEQFF
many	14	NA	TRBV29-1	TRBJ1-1	TGCAGCGTTGAAGCTCGAGACAGGACCACTGAAGCTTTCTTT	CSVEARDRTTEAFF
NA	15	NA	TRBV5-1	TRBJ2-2	TGCGCCAGCAGCCCAATGGGGGGACAGTCCGGGGAGCTGTTTTTT	CASSPMGGQSGELFF